These 25 T cell receptor beta chains share one sample of origin, sequenced in a study of T cell responses to AZD1222 COVID-19 vaccine. Repertoires were generated with immunoSEQ multiplex PCR, while TCRdb's copy carries only in-frame clones and drops some. The table shows 110,000 to 150,000 clones, with 80% to 90% occurring only once. The specimen comprised peripheral blood, sampled on day 0 of AZD1222 vaccination. The receptors originated from an adult in good health.

The rearrangement joins TRBV5-1 to TRBJ1-2; D unclear. The CDR3 extends over 16 amino acids. V lost 0 bases and J lost 5, with 17 bases in between. From germline, CDR1 is SGHRS and CDR2 YFSETQ. In DNA, the CDR3 is TGCGCCAGCAGCTTGGAAGTCACTAACCTCTTTTATGGCTACACCTTC. It is translated as CASSLEVTNLFYGYTF.

This clone has only one observation. The chain joins TRBV28 to TRBJ1-4; D is possibly TRBD1 (5 bases). CDR3 size: 16 residues. V was trimmed by 11 bases and J by 0 bases, leaving 19 bases between them. Germline V CDR1 and CDR2: MDHEN, SYDVKM. As DNA, the CDR3 is TGTGCCTCTGGGGACCGCCTCTCCGCAACTAATGAAAAACTGTTTTTT. Amino acids: CASGDRLSATNEKLFF. The full variable domain, rest sourced from reference TRBV28 and TRBJ1-4, is DVKVTQSSRYLVKRTGEKVFLECVQDMDHENMFWYRQDPGLGLRLIYFSYDVKMKEKGDIPEGYSVSREKKERFSLILESASTNQTSMYLCASGDRLSATNEKLFFGSGTQLSVL.

The chain uses TRBV7-2 and TRBJ2-3; D is unclear. V gave up 1 base and J gave up 7 bases, with 0 bases separating them. Germline CDR1 SGHTA, CDR2 FQGNSA. This CDR3 region has 10 residues. Here the CDR3 reads CASSLDTQYF. The CDR3 region has the DNA TGTGCCAGCAGCTTAGATACGCAGTATTTT.

The chain combines TRBV6-6 with TRBJ2-6; 8 bases are shared with TRBD1. Trimming cost V 5 bases and J 4 bases; bases outside gene matches: 10. The germline V gene encodes CDR1 MNHNY and CDR2 SVGAGI (reference sequence). The CDR3 has 17 residues. CDR3 nucleotide sequence: TGTGCCAGCAGTCTCAGGACAGGGTCATTGGGGGCCAACGTCCTGACTTTC. Translating gives CASSLRTGSLGANVLTF.

The CDR3 loop reads CSAENTEAFF. For the CDR3, the DNA is TGCAGCGCCGAGAACACTGAAGCTTTCTTT. This chain connects TRBV29-1 to TRBJ1-1; D not resolved. V dropped 7 bases and J dropped 1 base, with 4 bases sitting between them. This CDR3 spans 10 amino acids. The germline V gene encodes CDR1 SQVTM and CDR2 ANQGSEA. Drawing the rest from reference TRBV29-1 and TRBJ1-1, the complete variable domain is SAVISQKPSRDICQRGTSLTIQCQVDSQVTMMFWYRQQPGQSLTLIATANQGSEATYESGFVIDKFPISRPNLTFSTLTVSNMSPEDSSIYLCSAENTEAFFGQGTRLTVV.

This rearrangement joins TRBV29-1 to TRBJ2-1; 7 nucleotides line up with TRBD1. The CDR3 has 13 residues. The ends lost 7 bases at V and 7 bases at J; junction bases unmatched: 10. Germline lookup yields CDR1 SQVTM and CDR2 ANQGSEA. In DNA form, the CDR3 reads TGCAGCGCCGTGGGGGACAGCCTTAATGAGCAGTTCTTC. Its protein product is CSAVGDSLNEQFF.

The rearrangement joins TRBV2 to TRBJ1-5; no clear D gene. This CDR3 comprises 12 residues. Germline V gives CDR1 SNHLY, CDR2 FYNNEI. The V end was cut by 6 bases, the J end by 6 bases, with 9 bases between. The CDR3 nucleotides are TGTGCCAGCAGCGTAAGAGGTCAGCCCCAGCATTTT. Translated: CASSVRGQPQHF.

The chain is built from TRBV6-5 and TRBJ2-5; D not certain. The V end lost 4 bases, the J end lost 5 bases, and 5 bases lay between the germline ends. The CDR3 loop spans 11 amino acids. Germline V gene lookup returns CDR1 MNHEY and CDR2 SVGAGI. The CDR3 sequence is CASSSWETQYF. The CDR3 DNA follows: TGTGCCAGCAGTTCTTGGGAGACCCAGTACTTC.

V and J are TRBV4-1 and TRBJ1-2; 8 bases line up with TRBD1. Per germline, CDR1 MGHRA and CDR2 YSYEKL. The CDR3 loop spans 13 amino acids. V gave up 3 bases and J gave up 6 bases; unmatched junction bases: 3. This CDR3 is CASSHVTGDGYTF. The CDR3 DNA reads TGCGCCAGCAGCCATGTGACAGGGGATGGCTACACCTTC.

CDR3 sequence: CASSTGTGGFQPQHF. In DNA form, the CDR3 reads TGTGCCAGCAGCACCGGGACAGGGGGTTTTCAGCCCCAGCATTTT. The chain joins TRBV7-8 to TRBJ1-5; 11 bases are shared with TRBD1. The CDR3 sequence is 15 residues long. Germline trimming cut 5 bases from V and 6 bases from J; bases unmatched to any gene: 6. The germline V gene has CDR1 SGHVS and CDR2 FQNEAQ.

The rearrangement uses TRBV11-3 and TRBJ2-5; 7 nucleotides match TRBD1. V trimming: 5 bases; J trimming: 5 bases; junction bases outside the gene matches: 11. CDR3 length: 15 amino acids. Germline-derived CDR1 and CDR2 are SGHNT and YENEEA. CDR3 sequence: CASSEMTGPLETQYF. DNA of the CDR3: TGTGCCAGCAGCGAGATGACAGGGCCCCTGGAGACCCAGTACTTC.

This clone was counted once. The rearrangement uses TRBV6-5 and TRBJ2-5; no firm D call. This CDR3 region has 14 residues. Germline V gene sequence: CDR1 MNHEY, CDR2 SVGAGI. V was cut by 2 bases and J by 5 bases, with 12 bases left in between. The CDR3 sequence is CASSYRWGTETQYF. The CDR3 coding sequence is TGTGCCAGCAGTTACCGCTGGGGAACGGAGACCCAGTACTTC.

The rearrangement uses TRBV18 and TRBJ1-1; D gene ambiguous. V gave up 3 bases and J gave up 1 base, with 12 bases separating them. The germline V gene encodes CDR1 KGHSH and CDR2 LQKENI. The CDR3 loop spans 15 amino acids. Written as DNA, the CDR3 is TGTGCCAGCTCACCTGGTGTGTTAGGGAACACTGAAGCTTTCTTT. Amino acids: CASSPGVLGNTEAFF.

This clone was found a few times. The chain is built from TRBV2 and TRBJ1-5; no reliable D call. This CDR3 contains 13 residues. V gave up 2 bases and J gave up 5 bases, with 7 bases separating them. Germline CDR1 reads SNHLY; CDR2 reads FYNNEI. CDR3 DNA: TGTGCCAGCAGTGAACAGCTTTATCAGCCCCAGCATTTT. Translated, it gives CASSEQLYQPQHF.

V and J are TRBV30 and TRBJ2-5; 8 bases are a match to TRBD1. J gave up 2 bases and V 2 bases, and 19 bases lay outside the gene matches. CDR1 GTSNPN and CDR2 SVGIG come from the germline V gene (reference sequence). The CDR3 has 19 amino acids. The CDR3 loop reads CAWSFRTGNDLRAQETQYF. As DNA, the CDR3 is TGTGCCTGGAGTTTCCGGACAGGGAATGACTTGAGGGCGCAAGAGACCCAGTACTTC.

CDR3 nucleotides: TGTGCCAGCAGCTTGCCAGGGGGAAATGAAGAGACCCAGTACTTC. Translated, it gives CASSLPGGNEETQYF. The V call is TRBV5-4, the J call TRBJ2-5; TRBD1 matches 7 bases. Germline trimming cut 1 base from V and 3 bases from J; bases unmatched to any gene: 6. Per the germline V gene, CDR1 is SGHNT and CDR2 is YYREEE (reference sequence). This CDR3 is built from 15 residues. Variable domain in full (rest from reference TRBV5-4 and TRBJ2-5): ETGVTQSPTHLIKTRGQQVTLRCSSQSGHNTVSWYQQALGQGPQFIFQYYREEENGRGNFPPRFSGLQFPNYSSELNVNALELDDSALYLCASSLPGGNEETQYFGPGTRLLVL.

For this clone: Other DNA variants within this sample encode the same CDR3. The chain links TRBV30 to TRBJ1-2, with D unclear. The CDR3 is made up of 11 amino acids. The germline V gene encodes CDR1 GTSNPN and CDR2 SVGIG (reference sequence). Trimming took off 3 bases at V and 0 bases at J, with 2 bases between the two ends. Here the CDR3 DNA reads TGTGCCTGGAGCCCTAACTATGGCTACACCTTC. This encodes CAWSPNYGYTF.

The gene calls are TRBV4-1 and TRBJ2-7; D gene ambiguous. Germline V gene lookup returns CDR1 MGHRA and CDR2 YSYEKL. The CDR3 has 14 amino acids. The ends were cut back, 4 bases at V and 6 bases at J, with 16 bases in the middle. The CDR3 protein is CASSPGPPASEQYF. In DNA, the CDR3 is TGCGCCAGCAGCCCCGGGCCACCGGCGAGCGAGCAGTACTTC.

The chain couples TRBV7-9 to TRBJ1-2; no firm D call. The CDR3 length is 15 residues. Looked up from germline, CDR1 is SEHNR and CDR2 is FQNEAQ (reference sequence). Between the trimmed V and J ends, which lost 0 bases and 4 bases, there was a span of 12 bases. Written as DNA, the CDR3 is TGTGCCAGCAGCTTAGCGGGATTGGGATTCTATGGCTACACCTTC. Its protein product is CASSLAGLGFYGYTF.

The gene calls are TRBV30 and TRBJ2-7; tentatively, D is TRBD2 (5 bases). The germline gives CDR1 GTSNPN, CDR2 SVGIG (reference sequence). Trimming cost V 3 bases and J 1 base, with 7 bases left between them. The CDR3 has 12 amino acids. The CDR3 reads CAWSGESYEQYF. The CDR3 nucleotides read TGTGCCTGGAGCGGGGAATCCTACGAGCAGTACTTC.

V gene TRBV2 combines with J gene TRBJ2-6; weak D call: TRBD2 (6 bases). The CDR3 runs to 15 residues. V lost 6 bases to trimming and J lost 1 base, with 10 bases between them. The germline V gene encodes CDR1 SNHLY and CDR2 FYNNEI. The CDR3 region is CASSQLASGANVLTF. The CDR3 DNA reads TGTGCCAGCAGCCAACTAGCTTCTGGGGCCAACGTCCTGACTTTC.

The V and J genes are TRBV18 and TRBJ1-1; no clear D. Germline V gene sequence: CDR1 KGHSH, CDR2 LQKENI. The CDR3 spans 15 residues. Deletions cut 0 bases from V and 4 bases from J, with 12 bases between. The CDR3 sequence: CASSPPSLRSTEAFF. CDR3 DNA: TGTGCCAGCTCACCACCGAGCCTCAGGAGCACTGAAGCTTTCTTT.

The chain is built from TRBV5-1 and TRBJ1-1; TRBD1 is a possible D gene (5 bases). The CDR3 length is 14 residues. The V and J ends lost 3 bases and 1 base respectively, with 10 bases between them. Germline assignment: CDR1 SGHRS and CDR2 YFSETQ. The CDR3 nucleotides are TGCGCCAGCAGCTCGCAGGGACCGAACACTGAAGCTTTCTTT. Translating it yields CASSSQGPNTEAFF.

The chain joins TRBV27 to TRBJ2-7, with no clear D. Trimming took 3 bases from V and 7 from J, leaving 13 bases between them. CDR1 is MNHEY and CDR2 is SMNVEV in the germline V gene (reference sequence). The CDR3 extends over 13 amino acids. This CDR3 is CASSFSGVNEQYF. CDR3 coding DNA: TGTGCCAGCAGTTTCTCTGGGGTGAATGAGCAGTACTTC.

This clone was seen more than once but under ten times. The chain employs TRBV7-9 and TRBJ2-2; 11 nucleotides match TRBD2. Germline lookup yields CDR1 SEHNR and CDR2 FQNEAQ (reference sequence). This CDR3 comprises 18 residues. V was clipped by 5 bases and J by 1 base; unmatched bases: 9. This chain's CDR3 is CASSPRLAGGRNTGELFF. CDR3 coding DNA: TGTGCCAGCAGCCCCCGTCTAGCGGGAGGACGGAACACCGGGGAGCTGTTTTTT.